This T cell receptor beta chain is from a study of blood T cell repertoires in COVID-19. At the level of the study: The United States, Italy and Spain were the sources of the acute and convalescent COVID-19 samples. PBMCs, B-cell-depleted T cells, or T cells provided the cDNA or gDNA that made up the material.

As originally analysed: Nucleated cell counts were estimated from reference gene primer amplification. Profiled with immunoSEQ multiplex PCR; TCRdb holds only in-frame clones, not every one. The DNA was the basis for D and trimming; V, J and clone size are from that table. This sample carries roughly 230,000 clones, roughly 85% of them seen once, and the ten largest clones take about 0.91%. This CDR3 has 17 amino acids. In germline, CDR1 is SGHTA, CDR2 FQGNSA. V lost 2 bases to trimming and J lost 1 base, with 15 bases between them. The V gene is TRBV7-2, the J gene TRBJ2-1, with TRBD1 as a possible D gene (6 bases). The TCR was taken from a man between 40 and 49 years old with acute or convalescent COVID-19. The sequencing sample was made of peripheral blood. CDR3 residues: CASSLNQGLQSYNEQFF. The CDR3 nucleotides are TGTGCCAGCAGCTTAAACCAGGGGTTGCAGTCCTACAATGAGCAGTTCTTC.